This T cell receptor beta chain originates from a study of cytomegalovirus exposure and HLA in healthy donors. Remarks on this clone: The antigen is unknown.

Broader study findings: The study found most TCR sequences rare, yet found some public TCRs in many donors.

V was shortened by 6 bases and J by 13 bases, with 12 bases between the two germline ends. Germline V lookup: CDR1 MDHEN, CDR2 SYDVKM. The CDR3 covers 11 residues. This PCR relied on a set of 60 Vbeta primers and 13 Jbeta primers. Produced via immunoSEQ multiplex PCR; TCRdb's table is partial and in-frame only. This repertoire shows more than 80,000 clones, 55% to 75% found once; its top ten account for approximately 3%. The sample taken for sequencing was PBMCs. The chain recombines TRBV28 with TRBJ1-4; D is uncertain. The TCR comes from a man aged 55-75 years in good health and CMV-seronegative. CDR3 protein: CASSWPGPLFF. CDR3 coding DNA: TGTGCCAGCAGCTGGCCTGGCCCACTGTTTTTT. The complete variable domain, with remaining parts taken from reference TRBV28 and TRBJ1-4, reads DVKVTQSSRYLVKRTGEKVFLECVQDMDHENMFWYRQDPGLGLRLIYFSYDVKMKEKGDIPEGYSVSREKKERFSLILESASTNQTSMYLCASSWPGPLFFGSGTQLSVL.